This TCR beta chain comes out of a study of beta chain features in type 1 diabetes. What was sequenced were expressed TCRB transcripts, since all of the isolated RNA had been reverse transcribed. Sequencing used immunoSEQ multiplex PCR; TCRdb keeps in-frame clones, though not all of them. The top ten clones hold 1.1% to 1.5% of a sample with under 150,000 clones, 6.5% to 8.5% of them seen once. Germline CDR1 SGHRS, CDR2 YFSETQ. Trimming took off 4 bases at V and 0 bases at J, with 8 bases between the two ends. This CDR3 comprises 14 residues. This clone was seen only a few times. The sample was central memory CD4+ T cells from blood. This TCR came from a woman in her 30s in good health. V is TRBV5-1 and J is TRBJ2-1; D not resolved. CDR3: CASSVPRSYNEQFF. In DNA form, the CDR3 reads TGCGCCAGCAGCGTTCCGCGCTCCTACAATGAGCAGTTCTTC.